Sequencing of this T cell receptor (beta chain) was carried out in a study of blood T cell repertoires in COVID-19. Study information: Both acute and convalescent COVID-19 samples were obtained from the United States, Italy and Spain. T cells, B-cell-depleted T cells, or PBMCs provided the cDNA or gDNA that served as material.

V was clipped by 2 bases and J by 1 base; unmatched bases: 6. Germline CDR1 LNHNV, CDR2 YYDKDF (reference sequence). The CDR3 extends over 16 amino acids. Seattle patient enrollment occurred during active infection, with longitudinal follow-up thereafter. The protocol was immunoSEQ multiplex PCR, while the TCRdb copy is restricted to in-frame clones and leaves out a portion. Here the sample spans roughly 280,000 clones, approximately 91% being singletons. This clonotype was obtained from a woman in her 30s with COVID-19, enrolled during active disease. The rearrangement joins TRBV15 to TRBJ1-1, with TRBD1 identical over 8 bases. The specimen sequenced was peripheral blood. The CDR3 nucleotides read TGTGCCACCAGCAGACGAACCGGGACAGGGAACACTGAAGCTTTCTTT. Its translation is CATSRRTGTGNTEAFF. The variable domain in full, completed from reference TRBV15 and TRBJ1-1, reads DAMVIQNPRYQVTQFGKPVTLSCSQTLNHNVMYWYQQKSSQAPKLLFHYYDKDFNNEADTPDNFQSRRPNTSFCFLDIRSPGLGDTAMYLCATSRRTGTGNTEAFFGQGTRLTVV.